These 2 T cell receptor beta chains came from one sample sequenced in a study of T-cell reconstitution after alpha-beta-depleted transplantation in children. Library preparation (for TCRbeta) was performed with unique molecular identifiers. MiXCR, run by TCRdb on the PCR reads, gives a single entry per CDR3 protein. The data hold fewer than 350,000 distinct CDR3 sequences, with 10% observed a single time. Material: PBMCs, obtained before TCRalphabeta/CD19-depleted stem cell transplant. These receptors were collected from a boy in the first two years of life with acute myeloid leukemia, due to receive a stem cell transplant.

This clonotype has a count of ten or more. The V and J genes are TRBV5-1 and TRBJ1-1; 9 bases map to TRBD1. The germline V gene has CDR1 SGHRS and CDR2 YFSETQ. J was trimmed by 8 bases and V by 3 bases; bases with no gene match: 2. The CDR3 extends over 12 amino acids. CDR3: CASSWTGAEAFF. The CDR3 coding sequence is TGCGCCAGCAGCTGGACAGGGGCCGAAGCTTTCTTT.

This clonotype was counted a few times. V is TRBV7-9 and J is TRBJ1-1; 9 bases are shared with TRBD1. Germline CDR1 reads SEHNR; CDR2 reads FQNEAQ (reference sequence). The CDR3 has 15 amino acids. Trimming at V came to 5 bases and at J to 4 bases, leaving 8 bases not matched to a gene. CDR3 sequence reads: CASSPGTGRRTEAFF. CDR3 DNA sequence: TGTGCCAGCAGCCCCGGGACAGGGCGGCGCACTGAAGCTTTCTTT.